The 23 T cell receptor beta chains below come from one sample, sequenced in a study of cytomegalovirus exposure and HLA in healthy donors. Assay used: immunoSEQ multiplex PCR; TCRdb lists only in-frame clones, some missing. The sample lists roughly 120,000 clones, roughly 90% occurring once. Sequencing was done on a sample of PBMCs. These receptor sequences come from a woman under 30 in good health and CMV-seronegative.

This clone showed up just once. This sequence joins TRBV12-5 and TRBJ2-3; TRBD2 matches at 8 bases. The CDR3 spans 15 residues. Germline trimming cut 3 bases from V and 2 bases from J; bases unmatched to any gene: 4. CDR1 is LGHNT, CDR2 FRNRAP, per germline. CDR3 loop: CASGLGGGPTDTQYF. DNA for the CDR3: TGTGCTAGTGGTTTAGGCGGGGGGCCCACAGATACGCAGTATTTT.

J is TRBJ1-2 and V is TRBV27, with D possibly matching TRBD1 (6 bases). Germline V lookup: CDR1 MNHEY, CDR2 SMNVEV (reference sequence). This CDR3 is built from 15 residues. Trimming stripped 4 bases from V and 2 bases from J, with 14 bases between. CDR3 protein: CASSYRAKSNYGYTF. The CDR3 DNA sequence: TGTGCCAGCAGTTACAGGGCTAAGTCCAACTATGGCTACACCTTC.

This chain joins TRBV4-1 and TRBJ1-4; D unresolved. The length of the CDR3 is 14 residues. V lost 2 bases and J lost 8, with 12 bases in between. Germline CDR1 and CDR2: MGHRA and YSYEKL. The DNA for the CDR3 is TGCGCCAGCAGCCAACCTGGCCGGAGGGAAAAACTGTTTTTT. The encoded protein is CASSQPGRREKLFF.

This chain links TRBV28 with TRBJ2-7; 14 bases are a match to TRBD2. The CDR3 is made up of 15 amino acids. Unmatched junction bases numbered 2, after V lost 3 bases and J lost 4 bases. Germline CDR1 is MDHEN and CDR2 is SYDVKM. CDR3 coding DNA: TGTGCCAGCAGTTTGGGACTAGCGGGGGAGTACGAGCAGTACTTC. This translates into CASSLGLAGEYEQYF.

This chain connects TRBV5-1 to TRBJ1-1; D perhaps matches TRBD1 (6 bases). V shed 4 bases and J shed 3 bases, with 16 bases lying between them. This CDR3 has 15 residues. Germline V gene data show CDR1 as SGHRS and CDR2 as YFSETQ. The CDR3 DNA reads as TGCGCCAGCAGCGGGGCCGGGGGGCAGTACACTGAAGCTTTCTTT. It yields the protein CASSGAGGQYTEAFF.

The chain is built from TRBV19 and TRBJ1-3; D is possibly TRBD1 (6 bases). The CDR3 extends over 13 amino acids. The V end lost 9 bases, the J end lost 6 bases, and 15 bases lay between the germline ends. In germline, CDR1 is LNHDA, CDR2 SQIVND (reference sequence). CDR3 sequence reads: CASTGLLENTIYF. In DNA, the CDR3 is TGTGCCAGCACAGGGTTACTGGAAAACACCATATATTTT. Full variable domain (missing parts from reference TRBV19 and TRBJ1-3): DGGITQSPKYLFRKEGQNVTLSCEQNLNHDAMYWYRQDPGQGLRLIYYSQIVNDFQKGDIAEGYSVSREKKESFPLTVTSAQKNPTAFYLCASTGLLENTIYFGEGSWLTVV.

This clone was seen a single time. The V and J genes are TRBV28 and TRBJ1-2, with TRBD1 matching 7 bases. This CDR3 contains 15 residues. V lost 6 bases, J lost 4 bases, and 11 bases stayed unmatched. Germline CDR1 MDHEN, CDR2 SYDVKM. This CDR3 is CASSSPGQLFYGYTF. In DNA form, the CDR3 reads TGTGCCAGCAGCTCTCCGGGACAGCTTTTCTATGGCTACACCTTC.

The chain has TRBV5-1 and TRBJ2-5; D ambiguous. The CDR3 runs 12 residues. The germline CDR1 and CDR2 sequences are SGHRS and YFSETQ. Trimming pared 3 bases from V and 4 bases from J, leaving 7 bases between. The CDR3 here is CASSSLAETQYF. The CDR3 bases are TGCGCCAGCAGCTCATTGGCAGAGACCCAGTACTTC.

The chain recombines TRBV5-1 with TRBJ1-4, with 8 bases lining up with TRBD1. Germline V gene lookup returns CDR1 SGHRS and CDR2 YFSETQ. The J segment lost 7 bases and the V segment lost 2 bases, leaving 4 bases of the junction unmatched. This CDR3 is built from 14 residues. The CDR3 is CASSFGQGSEKLFF. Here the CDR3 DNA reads TGCGCCAGCAGCTTCGGACAGGGTAGTGAAAAACTGTTTTTT.

The CDR3 nucleotides are TGTGCCAGTAGTATCACTACAGGGGGCGAGACCCAGTACTTC. Its translation is CASSITTGGETQYF. The chain combines TRBV19 with TRBJ2-5, with 9 bases matching TRBD1. The V gene's germline CDR1 is LNHDA and CDR2 SQIVND (reference sequence). The trim removed 3 bases at V and 5 bases at J, leaving 4 bases unmatched. The CDR3 loop spans 14 amino acids.

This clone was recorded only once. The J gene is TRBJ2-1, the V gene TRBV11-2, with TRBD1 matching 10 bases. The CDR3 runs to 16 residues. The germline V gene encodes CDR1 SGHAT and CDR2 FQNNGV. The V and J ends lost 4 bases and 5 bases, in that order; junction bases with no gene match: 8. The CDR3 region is CASSSRDRGPNNEQFF. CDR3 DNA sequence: TGTGCCAGCAGCTCCCGGGACAGGGGACCCAACAATGAGCAGTTCTTC.

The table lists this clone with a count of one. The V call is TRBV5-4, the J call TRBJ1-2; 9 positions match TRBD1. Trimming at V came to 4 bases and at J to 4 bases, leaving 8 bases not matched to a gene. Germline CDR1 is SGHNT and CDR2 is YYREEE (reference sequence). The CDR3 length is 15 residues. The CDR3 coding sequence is TGTGCCAGCAGCCCCAGGACAGGGGCCTCCTATGGCTACACCTTC. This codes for CASSPRTGASYGYTF.

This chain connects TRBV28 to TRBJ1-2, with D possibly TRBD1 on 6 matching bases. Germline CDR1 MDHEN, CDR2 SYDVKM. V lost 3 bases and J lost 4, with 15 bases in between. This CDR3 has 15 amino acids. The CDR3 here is CASSFYLGAAYGYTF. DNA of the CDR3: TGTGCCAGCAGTTTCTACCTGGGGGCCGCCTATGGCTACACCTTC.

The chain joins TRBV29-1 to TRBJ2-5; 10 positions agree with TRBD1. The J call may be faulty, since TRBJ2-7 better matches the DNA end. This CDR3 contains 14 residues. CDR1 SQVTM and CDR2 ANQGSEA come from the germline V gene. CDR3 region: CSVERSTGGNEQYF. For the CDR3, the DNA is TGCAGCGTTGAAAGGTCGACAGGGGGCAACGAGCAGTACTTC.

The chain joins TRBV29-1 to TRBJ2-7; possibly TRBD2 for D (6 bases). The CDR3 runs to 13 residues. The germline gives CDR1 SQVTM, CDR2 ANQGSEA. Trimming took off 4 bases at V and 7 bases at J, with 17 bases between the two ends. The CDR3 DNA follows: TGCAGCGTTGGGATACTAGGGACTGGTGAGCAGTACTTC. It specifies CSVGILGTGEQYF.

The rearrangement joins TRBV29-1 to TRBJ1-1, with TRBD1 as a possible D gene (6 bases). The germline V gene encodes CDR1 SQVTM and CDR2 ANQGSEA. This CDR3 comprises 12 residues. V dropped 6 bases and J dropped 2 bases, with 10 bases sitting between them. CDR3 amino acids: CSVNRANTEAFF. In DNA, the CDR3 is TGCAGCGTGAACAGGGCTAACACTGAAGCTTTCTTT.

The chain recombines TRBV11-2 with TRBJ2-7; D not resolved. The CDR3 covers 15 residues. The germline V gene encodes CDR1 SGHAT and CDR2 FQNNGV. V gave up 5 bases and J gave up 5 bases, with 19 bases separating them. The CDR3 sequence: CASSPALRRAHEQYF. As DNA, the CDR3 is TGTGCCAGCAGCCCCGCCCTGAGGCGAGCCCACGAGCAGTACTTC.

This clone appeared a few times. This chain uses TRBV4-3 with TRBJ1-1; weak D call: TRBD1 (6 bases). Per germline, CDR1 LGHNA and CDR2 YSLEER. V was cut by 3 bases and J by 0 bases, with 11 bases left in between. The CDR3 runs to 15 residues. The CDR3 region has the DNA TGCGCCAGCAGCCACTCGACAGGTCTGAACACTGAAGCTTTCTTT. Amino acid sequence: CASSHSTGLNTEAFF.

The CDR3 DNA is TGTGCCTGGAGTCACACAGATACGCAGTATTTT. Translating it yields CAWSHTDTQYF. The chain combines TRBV30 with TRBJ2-3; no clear D gene. The CDR3 has 11 amino acids. V lost 2 bases to trimming and J lost 2 bases, with 2 bases between them. Germline assignment: CDR1 GTSNPN and CDR2 SVGIG (reference sequence). Full variable domain (outside the CDR3, taken from reference TRBV30 and TRBJ2-3): SQTIHQWPATLVQPVGSPLSLECTVEGTSNPNLYWYRQAAGRGLQLLFYSVGIGQISSEVPQNLSASRPQDRQFILSSKKLLLSDSGFYLCAWSHTDTQYFGPGTRLTVL.

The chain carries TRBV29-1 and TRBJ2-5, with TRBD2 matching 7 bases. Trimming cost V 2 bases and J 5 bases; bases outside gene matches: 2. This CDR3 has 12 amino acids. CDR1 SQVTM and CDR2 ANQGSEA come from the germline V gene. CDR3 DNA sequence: TGCAGCGTTGAATGGGGGGGGGAGACCCAGTACTTC. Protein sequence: CSVEWGGETQYF.

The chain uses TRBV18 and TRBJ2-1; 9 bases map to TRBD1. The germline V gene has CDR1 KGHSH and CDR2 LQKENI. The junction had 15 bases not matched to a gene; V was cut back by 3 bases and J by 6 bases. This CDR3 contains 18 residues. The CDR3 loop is CASSPRDRALSVFNEQFF. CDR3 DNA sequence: TGTGCCAGCTCACCGCGGGACAGGGCCCTCAGTGTATTCAATGAGCAGTTCTTC.

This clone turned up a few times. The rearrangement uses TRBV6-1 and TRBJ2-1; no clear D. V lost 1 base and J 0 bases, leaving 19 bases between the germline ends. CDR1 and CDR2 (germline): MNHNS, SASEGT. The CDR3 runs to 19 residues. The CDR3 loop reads CASSEGFRPEDLSYNEQFF. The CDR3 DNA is TGTGCCAGCAGTGAAGGTTTTAGGCCAGAGGATCTCTCCTACAATGAGCAGTTCTTC.

In DNA form, the CDR3 reads TGTGCCAGCAGCTTAGCGGGACAGCCCACTGAAGCTTTCTTT. Translated, it gives CASSLAGQPTEAFF. The chain combines TRBV7-9 with TRBJ1-1, with 7 bases matching TRBD1. The V segment lost 0 bases and the J segment 4 bases; nucleotides outside the gene matches: 2. CDR3 length: 14 residues. Germline loops: CDR1 SEHNR, CDR2 FQNEAQ (reference sequence).